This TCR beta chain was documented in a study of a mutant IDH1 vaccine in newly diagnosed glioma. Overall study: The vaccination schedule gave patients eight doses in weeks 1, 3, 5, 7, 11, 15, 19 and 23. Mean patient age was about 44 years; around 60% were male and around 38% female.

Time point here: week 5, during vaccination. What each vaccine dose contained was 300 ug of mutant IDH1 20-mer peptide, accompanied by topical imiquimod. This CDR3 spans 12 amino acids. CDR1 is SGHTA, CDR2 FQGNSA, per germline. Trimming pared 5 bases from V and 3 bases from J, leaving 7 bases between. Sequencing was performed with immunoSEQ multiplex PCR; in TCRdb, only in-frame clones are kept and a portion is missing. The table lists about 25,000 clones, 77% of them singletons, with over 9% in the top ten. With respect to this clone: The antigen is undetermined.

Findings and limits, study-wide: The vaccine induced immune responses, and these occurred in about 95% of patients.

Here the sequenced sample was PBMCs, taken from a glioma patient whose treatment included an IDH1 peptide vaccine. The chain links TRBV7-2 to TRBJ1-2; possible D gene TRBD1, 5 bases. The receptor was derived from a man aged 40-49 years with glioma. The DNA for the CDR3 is TGTGCCAGCAGCCGGGACTACTATGGCTACACCTTC. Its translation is CASSRDYYGYTF.